The source of this T cell receptor (beta chain) is a study of T cells in Graves' hyperthyroidism and ophthalmopathy. Overall study results and limits: Peripheral blood also featured most of the thyroid clonotypes expanded above 0.001.

Hyperthyroidism had been newly diagnosed in patients aged 18 to 65, and its duration was under 2 months. Based on clinical symptoms, serum thyroxine and TRAb, thyroid ultrasound and orbital computed tomography, diagnoses were reached. This clonotype was detected many times. Its antigen remains unknown. Researchers amplified the TCR beta CDR3 regions from RNA transcripts. In the first-round RT-PCR of the TCR CDR3, the HTBI primer set was used. TCRdb called the multiplex PCR reads again in MiXCR, with one record for every CDR3 protein. The sample gives 300,000 to 450,000 distinct CDR3 sequences, 15% to 20% of which show up once; roughly a third is in the top ten. Sequenced input: blood. The clonotype originates from a woman aged 30 to 39 with Graves' hyperthyroidism that later progressed to Graves' ophthalmopathy.

CDR3 residues: CASSTNAVLTDTQYF. CDR3 DNA: TGTGCCAGCAGTACTAATGCGGTTCTCACAGATACGCAGTATTTT. J is TRBJ2-3 and V is TRBV27; no reliable D call. The length of the CDR3 is 15 residues. Germline CDR1 is MNHEY and CDR2 is SMNVEV (reference sequence). The V end was cut by 5 bases, the J end by 2 bases, with 14 bases between.